This passage covers 30 T cell receptor beta chains from one sample sequenced in a study of response to subunit inactivated influenza vaccine. Each CDR3 protein gets one entry after TCRdb re-called the RT-PCR reads with MiXCR. The sample consists of about 570,000 distinct CDR3 sequences, about 10% of them appearing once. The sample was also linked to a second study, of T cells expressing NK-cell markers. That study adds: Beta-chain TCR cDNA was generated via 5'RACE template switching with UMIs.

The sequences come from PBMCs from blood, collected on the day of vaccination. These TCRs come from a man aged 45-65 years who received an inactivated influenza vaccine.

This clonotype has just a few counts. This chain uses TRBV28 with TRBJ2-7; D is unclear. CDR1 is MDHEN, CDR2 SYDVKM, per germline. The length of the CDR3 is 12 residues. V shed 5 bases and J shed 5 bases, with 10 bases lying between them. The CDR3 bases are TGTGCCAGCAGTGTGGGTAATAACGAGCAGTACTTC. This sequence encodes CASSVGNNEQYF.

In its sample, this clonotype was seen a few times. The chain has TRBV20-1 and TRBJ2-1; tentative D call: TRBD2 (5 bases). With 1 base removed from V and 8 bases from J, the gap between germline ends came to 15 bases. Germline assignment: CDR1 DFQATT and CDR2 SNEGSKA (reference sequence). The CDR3 totals 14 residues. In DNA, the CDR3 is TGCAGTGCTAGAGTGATAGCGTCTAGATATGAGCAGTTCTTC. Protein: CSARVIASRYEQFF.

This chain connects TRBV7-9 to TRBJ2-1; unclear D gene. Trimming left V 4 bases short and J 8 bases short, with 6 bases between. This CDR3 comprises 11 residues. Germline V gives CDR1 SEHNR, CDR2 FQNEAQ (reference sequence). The CDR3 here is CASSSWDEQFF. In DNA, the CDR3 is TGTGCCAGCAGCTCATGGGATGAGCAGTTCTTC.

The sample holds many counts of this clonotype. The chain has TRBV10-3 and TRBJ1-5; D gene unclear. V was pared by 8 bases and J by 2 bases, with 13 bases between. Germline CDR1 is ENHRY and CDR2 is SYGVKD. The CDR3 is 14 amino acids. CDR3 protein: CAISQEAGNQPQHF. The CDR3 DNA is TGTGCCATCTCCCAGGAGGCGGGCAATCAGCCCCAGCATTTT.

This clonotype was detected only a few times. The rearrangement uses TRBV6-2 or TRBV6-3 and TRBJ1-1; D is unclear. CDR1 and CDR2 (germline): MNHEY, SVGEGT. The V gene lost 6 bases and the J gene lost 4 bases, with 21 bases spanning the gap. This CDR3 region has 16 residues. The CDR3 loop reads CASSSWSSSYPTEAFF. The CDR3, as DNA: TGTGCCAGCAGCTCCTGGTCCTCCTCTTACCCCACTGAAGCTTTCTTT.

This rearrangement joins TRBV9 to TRBJ2-5; either TRBD1 or TRBD2 may fit D (6 bases each). CDR3 size: 17 residues. V shed 1 base and J shed 2 bases, with 18 bases lying between them. Germline CDR1 is SGDLS and CDR2 is YYNGEE. The CDR3: CASSVSGGSATQETQYF. The CDR3 nucleotides are TGTGCCAGCAGCGTATCCGGGGGCAGCGCGACTCAAGAGACCCAGTACTTC.

The J gene is TRBJ1-2, the V gene TRBV12-3 or TRBV12-4; no definite D call. The CDR3 contains 14 residues. Trimming stripped 0 bases from V and 8 bases from J, with 13 bases between. CDR3 in amino acids: CASSLALPDEGYTF. Here the CDR3 DNA reads TGTGCCAGCAGTTTAGCGCTTCCGGACGAGGGCTACACCTTC.

There are a few counts of this clonotype. This chain connects TRBV10-3 to TRBJ2-2, with 14 bases aligning to TRBD2. V lost 4 bases and J lost 0; bases outside the gene matches: 4. From germline, CDR1 is ENHRY and CDR2 SYGVKD. The CDR3 sequence is 18 residues long. The CDR3 DNA sequence: TGTGCCATCAGTGCCCGACTAGCGGGGGGGTCGAACACCGGGGAGCTGTTTTTT. It yields the protein CAISARLAGGSNTGELFF.

This clonotype was picked up a small number of times. The V gene is TRBV28, the J gene TRBJ2-7, with TRBD1 identical over 8 bases. The junction had 8 bases not matched to a gene; V was cut back by 4 bases and J by 3 bases. Germline CDR1 and CDR2: MDHEN and SYDVKM. The CDR3 has 15 amino acids. Here the CDR3 reads CASSSRDRQFYEQYF. In nucleotides, the CDR3 is TGTGCCAGCAGTTCCCGGGACAGGCAGTTCTACGAGCAGTACTTC.

In its sample, this clonotype was seen a few times. This chain links TRBV19 with TRBJ2-1; D call uncertain. The CDR3 sequence is 13 residues long. Trimming took 4 bases from V and 5 from J, leaving 9 bases between them. Germline-derived CDR1 and CDR2 are LNHDA and SQIVND (reference sequence). The CDR3 protein is CASSRTSHNEQFF. In DNA form, the CDR3 reads TGTGCCAGTAGTAGGACGAGTCACAATGAGCAGTTCTTC.

There are a few counts of this clonotype. The junction departs from the called germline gene at one end, perhaps through a read error. The chain combines TRBV7-7 with TRBJ2-5; 7 positions match TRBD2. The CDR3 covers 14 residues. In germline, CDR1 is SSHAT, CDR2 FNYEAQ (reference sequence). The CDR3 loop is CASSLGTIPETQYF. CDR3 nucleotides: TGTGCTAGCAGCTTGGGGACTATTCCAGAGACCCAGTACTTC. The whole variable domain, filled in from reference TRBV7-7 and TRBJ2-5, reads GAGVSQSPRYKVTKRGQDVTLRCDPISSHATLYWYQQALGQGPEFLTYFNYEAQPDKSGLPSDRFSAERPEGSISTLTIQRTEQRDSAMYRCASSLGTIPETQYFGPGTRLLVL.

This clonotype was seen at least ten times. The chain recombines TRBV29-1 with TRBJ2-1; no clear D gene. CDR1 is SQVTM and CDR2 is ANQGSEA in the germline V gene. V was pared by 6 bases and J by 3 bases, with 9 bases between. There are 12 residues in the CDR3. CDR3 DNA: TGCAGCGTGGCTAGAAACTACAATGAGCAGTTCTTC. Encoded protein: CSVARNYNEQFF.

This clonotype was counted only a few times. The chain is built from TRBV28 and TRBJ2-7; the match to TRBD2 covers 7 bases. Per germline, CDR1 MDHEN and CDR2 SYDVKM. The CDR3 has 15 residues. Unmatched junction bases numbered 9, after V lost 3 bases and J lost 4 bases. CDR3 coding DNA: TGTGCCAGCAGTTTGGCGACTGCGGGGGTTTACGAGCAGTACTTC. This codes for CASSLATAGVYEQYF. The entire variable domain, with the rest obtained from reference TRBV28 and TRBJ2-7, is as follows: DVKVTQSSRYLVKRTGEKVFLECVQDMDHENMFWYRQDPGLGLRLIYFSYDVKMKEKGDIPEGYSVSREKKERFSLILESASTNQTSMYLCASSLATAGVYEQYFGPGTRLTVT.

The gene calls are TRBV15 and TRBJ2-3, with D perhaps matching TRBD1 (6 bases). V was shortened by 3 bases and J by 6 bases, with 13 bases between the two germline ends. The CDR3 spans 14 residues. CDR1 is LNHNV, CDR2 YYDKDF, per germline (reference sequence). The CDR3 DNA reads TGTGCCACCAGCAGGTCCTTGGGGGCGGATACGCAGTATTTT. It encodes CATSRSLGADTQYF.

This clonotype was counted a few times. The V call is TRBV7-9, the J call TRBJ2-1; 8 nucleotides line up with TRBD2. The V segment lost 7 bases and the J segment 0 bases; nucleotides outside the gene matches: 8. The germline V gene has CDR1 SEHNR and CDR2 FQNEAQ (reference sequence). The CDR3 is 16 residues long. CDR3 DNA: TGTGCCAGCAACAACCGGGGGGGCCACTCCTACAATGAGCAGTTCTTC. Amino acids: CASNNRGGHSYNEQFF.

This clonotype was seen at least ten times. This chain joins TRBV20-1 and TRBJ2-7; the D call may be TRBD1 or TRBD2 (5 bases each). V dropped 0 bases and J dropped 0 bases, with 15 bases sitting between them. CDR1 DFQATT and CDR2 SNEGSKA come from the germline V gene (reference sequence). The CDR3 spans 16 residues. CDR3 protein: CSARDGDLKSSYEQYF. In DNA form, the CDR3 reads TGCAGTGCTAGAGATGGGGACCTGAAAAGCTCCTACGAGCAGTACTTC.

This clonotype was found a few times. Here the CDR3 DNA reads TGTGCCAGCAGTTACCCCATCACGGGCACCGGGGAGCTGTTTTTT. The encoded protein is CASSYPITGTGELFF. V and J are TRBV5-4 and TRBJ2-2; D is unclear. The CDR3 runs to 15 residues. V lost 5 bases and J lost 4, with 15 bases in between. Germline CDR1 is SGHNT and CDR2 is YYREEE (reference sequence).

A few counts support this clonotype. The chain has TRBV5-5 and TRBJ2-6; TRBD1 matches at 7 bases. This CDR3 spans 17 amino acids. V trimming: 4 bases; J trimming: 0 bases; junction bases outside the gene matches: 7. Germline loops: CDR1 SGHKS, CDR2 YYEKEE (reference sequence). CDR3 loop: CASSTRDSYSGANVLTF. For the CDR3, the DNA is TGTGCCAGCAGCACCCGGGACAGCTACTCTGGGGCCAACGTCCTGACTTTC.

This CDR3 reads CSAVGGDTDTQYF. The CDR3 DNA reads TGCAGTGCCGTGGGCGGGGACACAGATACGCAGTATTTT. The genes are TRBV20-1 and TRBJ2-3, with D maybe TRBD2 (6 bases). In germline, CDR1 is DFQATT, CDR2 SNEGSKA (reference sequence). The CDR3 runs 13 residues. V was clipped by 6 bases and J by 2 bases, with 12 bases between them.

This clonotype came up many times. The V gene is TRBV5-1, the J gene TRBJ2-3; D is uncertain. The CDR3 spans 12 residues. The germline CDR1 and CDR2 sequences are SGHRS and YFSETQ. V gave up 4 bases and J gave up 6 bases, with 9 bases separating them. The CDR3 DNA follows: TGCGCCAGCAGCGTGGACGCGGATACGCAGTATTTT. It yields the protein CASSVDADTQYF.

For this clonotype: Possible read error: a much larger clone is one base away. This chain uses TRBV12-3 or TRBV12-4 with TRBJ1-2, with 7 bases identical to TRBD1. The CDR3 runs 12 residues. The CDR3 loop reads CASSQTGYGCTF. For the CDR3, the DNA is TGTGCCAGCAGTCAGACAGGGTATGGCTGCACCTTC.

Only a few counts were recorded for this clonotype. The gene calls are TRBV2 and TRBJ2-2; TRBD2 is a possible D gene (7 bases). Germline V lookup: CDR1 SNHLY, CDR2 FYNNEI. The CDR3 consists of 16 residues. V was pared by 7 bases and J by 5 bases, with 20 bases between. CDR3 region: CASNGGHSQKTGELFF. Written as DNA, the CDR3 is TGTGCCAGCAACGGGGGGCACAGTCAAAAAACCGGGGAGCTGTTTTTT.

The chain is built from TRBV4-3 and TRBJ1-6, with D maybe TRBD1 (6 bases). Germline V lookup: CDR1 LGHNA, CDR2 YSLEER. V lost 0 bases and J lost 11, with 17 bases in between. This CDR3 contains 16 residues. The CDR3: CASSQDTGTGLTPLHF. The CDR3, as DNA: TGCGCCAGCAGCCAAGATACAGGAACAGGGCTAACACCCCTCCACTTT.

The CDR3 nucleotides read TGCGCCAGCAGCCAAGATGGGGGGATGGAGCGGCAGTACTTC. It encodes CASSQDGGMERQYF. The V and J genes are TRBV4-3 and TRBJ2-7; D possibly corresponds to TRBD2 (6 bases). The CDR3 totals 14 residues. Germline CDR1 is LGHNA and CDR2 is YSLEER. The germline V and J ends were trimmed by 0 bases and 9 bases, with 15 bases remaining between them.

This clonotype was detected a few times. V gene TRBV12-3 or TRBV12-4 combines with J gene TRBJ1-5, with TRBD1 as a possible D gene (6 bases). The CDR3 is 18 residues long. The V gene lost 1 base and the J gene lost 0 bases, with 16 bases spanning the gap. The CDR3 bases are TGTGCCAGCAGTTTAGAGCACACCGGACAGATTAGCAATCAGCCCCAGCATTTT. This encodes CASSLEHTGQISNQPQHF.

This clonotype was counted a few times. The rearrangement uses TRBV27 and TRBJ2-7; perhaps TRBD1 as D (6 bases). V lost 4 bases and J lost 6, with 16 bases in between. CDR1 is MNHEY, CDR2 SMNVEV, per germline (reference sequence). The CDR3 is 14 amino acids. CDR3: CASSSNRAGTEQYF. The CDR3, as DNA: TGTGCCAGCAGTTCAAACAGGGCAGGGACCGAGCAGTACTTC.

The V call is TRBV2, the J call TRBJ1-5; D gene ambiguous. The CDR3 totals 13 residues. Germline V gene data show CDR1 as SNHLY and CDR2 as FYNNEI. V shed 7 bases and J shed 5 bases, with 12 bases lying between them. The CDR3 nucleotides read TGTGCCAGCATGCCGGGTAGGGATCAGCCCCAGCATTTT. It specifies CASMPGRDQPQHF.

The V and J genes are TRBV28 and TRBJ2-2; the match to TRBD2 covers 8 bases. CDR1 is MDHEN, CDR2 SYDVKM, per germline. This CDR3 spans 15 amino acids. V trimming: 7 bases; J trimming: 4 bases; junction bases outside the gene matches: 8. CDR3 sequence (DNA): TGTGCCAGCATCCCGGGAGGGATGAGCACCGGGGAGCTGTTTTTT. Translated: CASIPGGMSTGELFF.

In this sample, this clonotype turned up a few times. The V call is TRBV2, the J call TRBJ2-1; possibly TRBD1 for D (6 bases). Germline CDR1 SNHLY, CDR2 FYNNEI. V was cut by 6 bases and J by 8 bases, with 20 bases left in between. The CDR3 contains 15 residues. CDR3 loop: CASRNRDTRIDEQFF. As DNA, the CDR3 is TGTGCCAGCAGGAATCGGGACACACGGATCGATGAGCAGTTCTTC.

This clonotype has a handful of counts. The V and J genes are TRBV4-3 and TRBJ2-1, with D perhaps matching TRBD2 (5 bases). The V end lost 4 bases, the J end lost 0 bases, and 13 bases lay between the germline ends. Germline loops: CDR1 LGHNA, CDR2 YSLEER. The CDR3 has 16 amino acids. CDR3 region: CASSLASHTSYNEQFF. CDR3 nucleotides: TGCGCCAGCAGCCTAGCTAGCCATACCTCCTACAATGAGCAGTTCTTC.